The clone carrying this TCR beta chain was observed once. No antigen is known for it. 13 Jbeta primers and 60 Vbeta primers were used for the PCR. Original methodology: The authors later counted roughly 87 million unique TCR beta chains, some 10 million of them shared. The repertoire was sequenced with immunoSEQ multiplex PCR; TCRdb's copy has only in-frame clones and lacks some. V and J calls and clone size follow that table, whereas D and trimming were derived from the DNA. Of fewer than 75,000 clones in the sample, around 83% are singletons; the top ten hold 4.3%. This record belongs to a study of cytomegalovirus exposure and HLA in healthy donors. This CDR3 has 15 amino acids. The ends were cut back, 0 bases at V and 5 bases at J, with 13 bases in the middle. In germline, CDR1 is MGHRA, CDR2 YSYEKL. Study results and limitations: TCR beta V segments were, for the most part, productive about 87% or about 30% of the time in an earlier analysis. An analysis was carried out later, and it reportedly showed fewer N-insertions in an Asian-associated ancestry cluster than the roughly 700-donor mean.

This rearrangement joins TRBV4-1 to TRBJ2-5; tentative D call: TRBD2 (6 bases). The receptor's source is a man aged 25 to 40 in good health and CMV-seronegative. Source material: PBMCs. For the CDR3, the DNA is TGCGCCAGCAGCCAAGATAAAGGAGGAGGGGAGACCCAGTACTTC. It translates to CASSQDKGGGETQYF.